One and the same sample provided the 14 T cell receptor beta chains below, sequenced in a study of shared clonotypes between healthy human individuals (dated by TCRdb to 2018 to 2020). The protocol used for the library was the immunoSEQ multiplex PCR assay. Drawn from immuneACCESS, this table holds only the in-frame rearrangements with V and J called that TCRdb kept. Clones are partly lost; checked studies trace under half to an unresolved V gene and leave the rest unexplained. In all, the sample holds approximately 350,000 clones, and around 67% of those were seen once. The top ten constitute under 13% of the sample. Input material: memory CD4+ T cells sorted from blood. The sample's cell subset or site label, decoded: CD45RA-negative fraction. The receptors derive from a man younger than 45 in good health.

This clone has a single count. This may be a read error: a much more frequent sequence differs by one nucleotide. The chain has TRBV7-3 and TRBJ2-1; D unresolved. The CDR3 sequence is 12 residues long. CDR1 and CDR2 (germline): SGHTA, FQGTGA. Trimming removed 1 base from V and 9 bases from J, with 7 bases in between. The CDR3 here is CASSLNVGEQFF. The DNA of the CDR3 is TGTGCCAGCAGCTTAAATGTGGGTGAGCAGTTCTTC.

The CDR3 DNA reads as TGCGCCAGCAGTGAACCCCAACCTCCTAGGAACGAGCAGTACTTC. This codes for CASSEPQPPRNEQYF. The chain has TRBV10-2 and TRBJ2-5; D is undetermined. The J call may be in error: the DNA end matches TRBJ2-7 better. Germline CDR1 WSHSY, CDR2 SAAADI. CDR3 length: 15 residues.

This chain connects TRBV12-5 to TRBJ2-3; perhaps TRBD2 as D (6 bases). V was clipped by 3 bases and J by 5 bases, with 12 bases between them. Germline values: CDR1 LGHNT, CDR2 FRNRAP. CDR3 length equals 14 residues. CDR3 bases: TGTGCTAGTGGTTTAGGCGGGATAGAAGATACGCAGTATTTT. Translated, it gives CASGLGGIEDTQYF.

J is TRBJ1-1 and V is TRBV19; 7 positions match TRBD1. This CDR3 is 13 amino acids long. Germline CDR1 reads LNHDA; CDR2 reads SQIVND (reference sequence). After removal of 6 bases from V and 5 bases from J, the junction contained 6 bases not matched to a gene. The CDR3 is CASSLTGRTEAFF. CDR3 coding DNA: TGTGCCAGTAGCCTGACAGGGAGGACTGAAGCTTTCTTT.

CDR3 amino acids: CASSPAQSADTQYF. CDR3 in DNA: TGCGCCAGCAGCCCCGCCCAATCCGCAGATACGCAGTATTTT. The chain is built from TRBV5-1 and TRBJ2-3; D call uncertain. The CDR3 is 14 amino acids. The germline V gene has CDR1 SGHRS and CDR2 YFSETQ. The ends were cut back, 4 bases at V and 4 bases at J, with 13 bases in the middle.

The V and J genes are TRBV9 and TRBJ1-1; D might be TRBD1 (5 bases). Germline CDR1 reads SGDLS; CDR2 reads YYNGEE. The CDR3 has 13 amino acids. The V end lost 4 bases, the J end lost 1 base, and 8 bases lay between the germline ends. CDR3 bases: TGTGCCAGCAGCCGGGACGGGAACACTGAAGCTTTCTTT. Its translation is CASSRDGNTEAFF.

The chain is built from TRBV14 and TRBJ2-5; D gene ambiguous. CDR1 and CDR2 (germline): SGHDN, FVKESK. The CDR3 totals 14 residues. The V gene lost 4 bases and the J gene lost 4 bases, with 13 bases spanning the gap. Here the CDR3 DNA reads TGTGCCAGCAGCCCATCCCTTCTTAGAGAGACCCAGTACTTC. Protein product: CASSPSLLRETQYF.

The chain employs TRBV6-1 and TRBJ2-2; 10 bases fit TRBD1. J was trimmed by 5 bases and V by 6 bases; bases with no gene match: 3. CDR3 length: 14 amino acids. Germline lookup yields CDR1 MNHNS and CDR2 SASEGT. The CDR3 nucleotides are TGTGCCAGCAGGCCGGGACAGGGGACCGGGGAGCTGTTTTTT. Residues: CASRPGQGTGELFF.

The chain joins TRBV2 to TRBJ2-7; D is unclear. Germline assignment: CDR1 SNHLY and CDR2 FYNNEI. V gave up 6 bases and J gave up 0 bases, with 15 bases separating them. The CDR3 sequence is 15 residues long. CDR3 in amino acids: CASSRSRRLSYEQYF. Written as DNA, the CDR3 is TGTGCCAGCAGCCGGAGCCGACGTCTCTCCTACGAGCAGTACTTC.

This clone was observed a few times. Written as DNA, the CDR3 is TGTGCCAGCAGTGAAACTAGCGGGAGTGGGAATACGCAGTATTTT. Translation gives CASSETSGSGNTQYF. The V and J genes are TRBV6-1 and TRBJ2-3; 11 bases match TRBD2. CDR1 is MNHNS, CDR2 SASEGT, per germline. Trimming at V came to 2 bases and at J to 7 bases, leaving 5 bases not matched to a gene. The CDR3 covers 15 residues.

This clone was seen only once. The CDR3 is CASSVIAGGYNEQFF. The CDR3 DNA reads TGTGCCAGCAGCGTTATAGCGGGAGGCTACAATGAGCAGTTCTTC. The V call is TRBV9, the J call TRBJ2-1; TRBD2 matches 10 bases. This CDR3 comprises 15 residues. In germline, CDR1 is SGDLS, CDR2 YYNGEE. V dropped 2 bases and J dropped 3; count of bases not matched to a gene: 2. The entire variable domain, with the rest obtained from reference TRBV9 and TRBJ2-1, is as follows: DSGVTQTPKHLITATGQRVTLRCSPRSGDLSVYWYQQSLDQGLQFLIQYYNGEERAKGNILERFSAQQFPDLHSELNLSSLELGDSALYFCASSVIAGGYNEQFFGPGTRLTVL.

V and J are TRBV5-1 and TRBJ2-3; 8 nucleotides match TRBD2. V shed 4 bases and J 4 bases; nucleotides not matched to a gene: 8. The CDR3 consists of 15 residues. Looked up from germline, CDR1 is SGHRS and CDR2 is YFSETQ. The DNA for the CDR3 is TGCGCCAGCAGCCCTTTAGCGGGAATCCCAGATACGCAGTATTTT. Its translation is CASSPLAGIPDTQYF. The full variable domain, completed using reference TRBV5-1 and TRBJ2-3, is KAGVTQTPRYLIKTRGQQVTLSCSPISGHRSVSWYQQTPGQGLQFLFEYFSETQRNKGNFPGRFSGRQFSNSRSEMNVSTLELGDSALYLCASSPLAGIPDTQYFGPGTRLTVL.

The DNA of the CDR3 is TGTGCCAGCAGCTTAGGAGGGAACCCGGTCCAAGAGACCCAGTACTTC. Protein: CASSLGGNPVQETQYF. The gene calls are TRBV7-2 and TRBJ2-5; weak D call: TRBD2 (5 bases). Trimming cost V 1 base and J 1 base, with 13 bases left between them. This CDR3 is built from 16 residues. The germline V gene has CDR1 SGHTA and CDR2 FQGNSA.

V usage is TRBV6-5 and J usage is TRBJ1-2, with D unresolved. Germline assignment: CDR1 MNHEY and CDR2 SVGAGI. The CDR3 runs to 11 residues. V lost 6 bases to trimming and J lost 2 bases, with 4 bases between them. Written as DNA, the CDR3 is TGTGCCAGCAGCGGGAACTATGGCTACACCTTC. Its translation is CASSGNYGYTF.